In its sample, the clone carrying this T cell receptor beta chain was seen many times. TCRdb used MiXCR to reprocess the 5' RACE reads, holding one entry per CDR3 protein. The sample includes around 100,000 distinct CDR3 sequences, approximately 15% seen only once; the top ten take roughly 6.2%. The source of the sample is a study of T cells of healthy individuals. The sequence derives from a human donor in good health.

CDR3 region: CASSFVGQGVDEQYF. CDR3 DNA sequence: TGCGCCAGCAGCTTCGTTGGTCAGGGCGTGGACGAGCAGTACTTC. The chain carries TRBV5-1 and TRBJ2-7, with TRBD1 as a possible D gene (5 bases). The CDR3 runs 15 residues. The V end was cut by 2 bases, the J end by 5 bases, with 17 bases between. The germline gives CDR1 SGHRS, CDR2 YFSETQ. The entire variable domain, with the rest obtained from reference TRBV5-1 and TRBJ2-7, is as follows: KAGVTQTPRYLIKTRGQQVTLSCSPISGHRSVSWYQQTPGQGLQFLFEYFSETQRNKGNFPGRFSGRQFSNSRSEMNVSTLELGDSALYLCASSFVGQGVDEQYFGPGTRLTVT.